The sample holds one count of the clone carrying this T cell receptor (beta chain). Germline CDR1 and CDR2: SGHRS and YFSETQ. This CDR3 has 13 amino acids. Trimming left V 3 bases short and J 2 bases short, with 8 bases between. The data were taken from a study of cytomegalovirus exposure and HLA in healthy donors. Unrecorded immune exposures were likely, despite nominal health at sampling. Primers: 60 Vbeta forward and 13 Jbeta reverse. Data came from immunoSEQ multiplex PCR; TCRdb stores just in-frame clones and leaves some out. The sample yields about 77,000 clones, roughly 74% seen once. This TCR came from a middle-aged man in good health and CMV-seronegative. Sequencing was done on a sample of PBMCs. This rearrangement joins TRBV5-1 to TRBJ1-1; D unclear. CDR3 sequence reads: CASSSQTNTEAFF. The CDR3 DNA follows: TGCGCCAGCAGCTCACAGACAAACACTGAAGCTTTCTTT.